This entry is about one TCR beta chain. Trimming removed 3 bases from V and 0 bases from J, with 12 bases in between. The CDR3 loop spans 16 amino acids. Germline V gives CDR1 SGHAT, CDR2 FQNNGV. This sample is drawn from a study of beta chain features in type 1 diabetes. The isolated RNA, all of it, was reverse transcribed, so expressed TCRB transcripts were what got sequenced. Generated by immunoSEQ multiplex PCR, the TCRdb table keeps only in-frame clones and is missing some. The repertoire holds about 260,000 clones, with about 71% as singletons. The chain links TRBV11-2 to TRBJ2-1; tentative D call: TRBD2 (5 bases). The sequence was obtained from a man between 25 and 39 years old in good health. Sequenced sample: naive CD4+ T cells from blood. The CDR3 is CASSLDSGYSYNEQFF. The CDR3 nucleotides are TGTGCCAGCAGCTTGGACTCGGGATACTCCTACAATGAGCAGTTCTTC.